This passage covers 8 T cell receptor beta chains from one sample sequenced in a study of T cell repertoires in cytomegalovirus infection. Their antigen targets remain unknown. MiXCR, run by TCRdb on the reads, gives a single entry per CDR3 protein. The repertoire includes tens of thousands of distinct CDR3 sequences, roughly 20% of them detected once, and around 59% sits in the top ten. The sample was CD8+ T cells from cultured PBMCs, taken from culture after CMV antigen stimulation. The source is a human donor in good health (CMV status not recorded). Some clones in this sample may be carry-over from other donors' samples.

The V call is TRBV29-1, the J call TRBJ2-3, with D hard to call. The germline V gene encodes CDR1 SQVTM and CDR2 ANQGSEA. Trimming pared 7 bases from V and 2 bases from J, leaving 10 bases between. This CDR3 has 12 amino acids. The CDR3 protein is CSAKTSTDTQYF. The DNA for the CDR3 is TGCAGCGCTAAAACCTCCACAGATACGCAGTATTTT.

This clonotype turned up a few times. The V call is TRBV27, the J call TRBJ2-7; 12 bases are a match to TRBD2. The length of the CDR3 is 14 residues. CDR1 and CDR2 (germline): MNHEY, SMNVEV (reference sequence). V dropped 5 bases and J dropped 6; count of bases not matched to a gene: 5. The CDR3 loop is CASSPRTSGTEQYF. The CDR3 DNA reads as TGTGCCAGCAGTCCTCGGACTAGCGGGACCGAGCAGTACTTC.

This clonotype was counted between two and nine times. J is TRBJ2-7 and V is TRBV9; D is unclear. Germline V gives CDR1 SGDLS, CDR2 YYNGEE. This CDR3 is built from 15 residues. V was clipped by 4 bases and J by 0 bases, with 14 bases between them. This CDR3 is CASSRTHATSYEQYF. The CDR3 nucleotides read TGTGCCAGCAGCCGGACGCATGCGACCTCCTACGAGCAGTACTTC. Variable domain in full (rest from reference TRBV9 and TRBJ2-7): DSGVTQTPKHLITATGQRVTLRCSPRSGDLSVYWYQQSLDQGLQFLIQYYNGEERAKGNILERFSAQQFPDLHSELNLSSLELGDSALYFCASSRTHATSYEQYFGPGTRLTVT.

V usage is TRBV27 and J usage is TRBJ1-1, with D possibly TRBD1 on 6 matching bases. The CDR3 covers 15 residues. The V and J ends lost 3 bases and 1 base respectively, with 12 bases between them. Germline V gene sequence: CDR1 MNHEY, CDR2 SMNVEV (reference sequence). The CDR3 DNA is TGTGCCAGCAGTTTTACGAGGGGGTGGAACACTGAAGCTTTCTTT. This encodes CASSFTRGWNTEAFF.

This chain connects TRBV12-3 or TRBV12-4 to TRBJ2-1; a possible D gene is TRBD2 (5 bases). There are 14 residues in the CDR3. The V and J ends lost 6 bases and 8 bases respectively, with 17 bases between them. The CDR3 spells CASRRGRGWDEQFF. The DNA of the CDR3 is TGTGCCAGCAGGAGAGGCCGGGGTTGGGATGAGCAGTTCTTC.

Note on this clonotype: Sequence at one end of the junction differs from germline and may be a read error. The CDR3 loop is CVSSSIGGNLGAEAFF. CDR3 DNA sequence: TGTGTCAGCAGCTCCATTGGGGGGAACCTAGGGGCTGAAGCTTTCTTT. The J gene is TRBJ1-1, the V gene TRBV7-8, with D possibly matching TRBD1 (5 bases). Germline CDR1 and CDR2: SGHVS and FQNEAQ. The CDR3 has 16 amino acids. Variable domain in full (rest from reference TRBV7-8 and TRBJ1-1): GAGVSQSPRYKVAKRGQDVALRCDPISGHVSLFWYQQALGQGPEFLTYFQNEAQLDKSGLPSDRFFAERPEGSVSTLKIQRTQQEDSAVYLCVSSSIGGNLGAEAFFGQGTRLTVV.

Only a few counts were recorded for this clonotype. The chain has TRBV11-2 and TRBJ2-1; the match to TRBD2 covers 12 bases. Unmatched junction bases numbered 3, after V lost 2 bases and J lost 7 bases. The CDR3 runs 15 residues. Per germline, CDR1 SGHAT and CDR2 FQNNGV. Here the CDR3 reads CASSLLAGGWNEQFF. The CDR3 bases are TGTGCCAGCAGCTTACTAGCGGGAGGGTGGAATGAGCAGTTCTTC.

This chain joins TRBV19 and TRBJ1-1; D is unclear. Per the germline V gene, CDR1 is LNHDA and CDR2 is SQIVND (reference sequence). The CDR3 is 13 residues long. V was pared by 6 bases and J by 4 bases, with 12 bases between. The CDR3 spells CASREGSGTEAFF. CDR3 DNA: TGTGCCAGTAGGGAAGGATCGGGCACTGAAGCTTTCTTT. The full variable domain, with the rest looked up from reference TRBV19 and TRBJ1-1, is DGGITQSPKYLFRKEGQNVTLSCEQNLNHDAMYWYRQDPGQGLRLIYYSQIVNDFQKGDIAEGYSVSREKKESFPLTVTSAQKNPTAFYLCASREGSGTEAFFGQGTRLTVV.